The next 6 T cell receptor beta chains were all read from a single sample in a study of cytomegalovirus exposure and HLA in healthy donors. PCR amplification relied on 60 Vbeta primers (plus 13 Jbeta primers). Some clones are missing from TCRdb's copy, which holds only in-frame ones; the method was immunoSEQ multiplex PCR. The table for this sample gives roughly 54,000 clones. Sequenced sample: PBMCs. The source is a woman in her twenties or thirties in good health and CMV-seropositive.

The chain carries TRBV19 and TRBJ1-2, with a tentative D call TRBD1 (5 bases). CDR1 LNHDA and CDR2 SQIVND come from the germline V gene (reference sequence). With 2 bases removed from V and 4 bases from J, the gap between germline ends came to 8 bases. This CDR3 comprises 13 residues. This CDR3 reads CASSIKGIYGYTF. CDR3 DNA: TGTGCCAGTAGTATAAAGGGGATCTATGGCTACACCTTC.

The genes are TRBV6-1 and TRBJ1-5; 9 nucleotides line up with TRBD1. V gave up 5 bases and J gave up 6 bases; unmatched junction bases: 8. The CDR3 is made up of 15 amino acids. Germline V gene sequence: CDR1 MNHNS, CDR2 SASEGT. CDR3 sequence: CASSQDGQGIQPQHF. As DNA, the CDR3 is TGTGCCAGCAGTCAGGATGGACAGGGGATTCAGCCCCAGCATTTT.

The genes are TRBV5-1 and TRBJ2-5, with 16 bases lining up with TRBD2. Germline V gene lookup returns CDR1 SGHRS and CDR2 YFSETQ. V dropped 4 bases and J dropped 4; count of bases not matched to a gene: 7. This CDR3 has 17 residues. The CDR3 loop reads CASSTGTSGRGRETQYF. The CDR3 nucleotides are TGCGCCAGCAGCACCGGGACTAGCGGGAGGGGGAGAGAGACCCAGTACTTC.

This chain uses TRBV4-1 with TRBJ2-5, with TRBD1 matching 8 bases. The CDR3 has 15 amino acids. The trim removed 0 bases at V and 5 bases at J, leaving 5 bases unmatched. Germline V CDR1 and CDR2: MGHRA, YSYEKL. The CDR3, as DNA: TGCGCCAGCAGCCAAGACAGGGGGCGACGGGAGACCCAGTACTTC. Protein product: CASSQDRGRRETQYF.

The chain employs TRBV6-5 and TRBJ1-1; D is perhaps TRBD1 (6 bases). The germline V and J ends were trimmed by 7 bases and 4 bases, with 10 bases remaining between them. Germline V lookup: CDR1 MNHEY, CDR2 SVGAGI. The CDR3 sequence is 12 residues long. CDR3 bases: TGTGCCAGCAAGGTAGGGGGCACTGAAGCTTTCTTT. Residues: CASKVGGTEAFF.

The rearrangement joins TRBV4-2 to TRBJ1-6; 9 nucleotides match TRBD1. The CDR3 sequence is 16 residues long. Germline CDR1 reads LGHNA; CDR2 reads YNFKEQ. Trimming removed 0 bases from V and 9 bases from J; junction bases left unmatched: 6. CDR3 residues: CASSQDPDRGISPLHF. As DNA, the CDR3 is TGTGCCAGCAGCCAAGATCCGGACAGGGGAATTTCACCCCTCCACTTT.